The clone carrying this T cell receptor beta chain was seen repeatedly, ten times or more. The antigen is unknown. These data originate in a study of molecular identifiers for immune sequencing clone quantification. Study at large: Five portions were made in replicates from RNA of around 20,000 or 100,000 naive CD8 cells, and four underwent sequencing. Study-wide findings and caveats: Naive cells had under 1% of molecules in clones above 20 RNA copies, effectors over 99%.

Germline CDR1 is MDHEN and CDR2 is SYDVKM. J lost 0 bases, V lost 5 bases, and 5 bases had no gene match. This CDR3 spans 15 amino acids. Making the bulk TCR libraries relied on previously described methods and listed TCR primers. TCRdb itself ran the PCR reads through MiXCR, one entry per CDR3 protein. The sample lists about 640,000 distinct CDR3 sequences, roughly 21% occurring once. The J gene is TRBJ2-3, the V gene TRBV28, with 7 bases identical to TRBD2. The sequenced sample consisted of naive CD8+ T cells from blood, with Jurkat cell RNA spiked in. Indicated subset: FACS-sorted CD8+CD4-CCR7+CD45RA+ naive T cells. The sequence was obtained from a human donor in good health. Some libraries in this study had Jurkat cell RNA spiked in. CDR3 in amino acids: CASSPERDSTDTQYF. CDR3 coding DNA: TGTGCCAGCAGTCCCGAGCGGGACAGCACAGATACGCAGTATTTT.